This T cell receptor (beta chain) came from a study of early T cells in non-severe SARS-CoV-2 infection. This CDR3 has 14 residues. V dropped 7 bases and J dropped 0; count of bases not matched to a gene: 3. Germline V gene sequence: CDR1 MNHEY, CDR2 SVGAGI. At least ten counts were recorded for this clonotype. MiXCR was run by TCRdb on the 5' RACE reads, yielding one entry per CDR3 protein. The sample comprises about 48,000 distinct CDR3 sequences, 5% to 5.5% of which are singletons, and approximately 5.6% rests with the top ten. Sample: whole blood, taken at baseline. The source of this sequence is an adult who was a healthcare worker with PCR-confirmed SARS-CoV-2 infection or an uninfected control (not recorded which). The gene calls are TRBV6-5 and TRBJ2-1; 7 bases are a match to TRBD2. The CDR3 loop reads CASKRESSYNEQFF. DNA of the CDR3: TGTGCCAGCAAGCGGGAAAGCTCCTACAATGAGCAGTTCTTC.